Described below is a single T cell receptor (beta chain) sequence and its context. This CDR3 is built from 19 residues. Trimming took 3 bases from V and 4 from J; bases not matched to a gene: 13. The germline CDR1 and CDR2 sequences are SNHLY and FYNNEI. This record belongs to a study of T cell changes during pregnancy in multiple sclerosis. The protocol was immunoSEQ multiplex PCR, while the TCRdb copy is restricted to in-frame clones and leaves out a portion. The repertoire has fewer than 85,000 clones, around 92% of them found once; the top ten carry less than 3.5%. V is TRBV2 and J is TRBJ1-5; 12 nucleotides line up with TRBD1. Material: peripheral blood, obtained in the third trimester of pregnancy. The sequence derives from a female donor in good health, enrolled as a control in a pregnancy study. Here the CDR3 reads CASSDQGTGGSEGNQPQHF. The CDR3 bases are TGTGCCAGCAGTGACCAAGGGACAGGGGGCTCTGAGGGGAATCAGCCCCAGCATTTT.